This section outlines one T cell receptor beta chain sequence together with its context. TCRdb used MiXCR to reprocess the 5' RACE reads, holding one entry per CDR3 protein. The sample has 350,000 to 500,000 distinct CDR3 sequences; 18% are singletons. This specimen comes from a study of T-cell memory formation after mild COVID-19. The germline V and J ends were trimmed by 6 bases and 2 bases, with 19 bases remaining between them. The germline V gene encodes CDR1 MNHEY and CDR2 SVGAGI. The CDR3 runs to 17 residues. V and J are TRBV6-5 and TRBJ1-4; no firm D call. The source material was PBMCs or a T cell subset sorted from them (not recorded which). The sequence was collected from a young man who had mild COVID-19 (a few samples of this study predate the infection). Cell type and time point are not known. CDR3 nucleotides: TGTGCCAGCAGCCCCGGACGGATGCCGAGGACTAATGAAAAACTGTTTTTT. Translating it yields CASSPGRMPRTNEKLFF.